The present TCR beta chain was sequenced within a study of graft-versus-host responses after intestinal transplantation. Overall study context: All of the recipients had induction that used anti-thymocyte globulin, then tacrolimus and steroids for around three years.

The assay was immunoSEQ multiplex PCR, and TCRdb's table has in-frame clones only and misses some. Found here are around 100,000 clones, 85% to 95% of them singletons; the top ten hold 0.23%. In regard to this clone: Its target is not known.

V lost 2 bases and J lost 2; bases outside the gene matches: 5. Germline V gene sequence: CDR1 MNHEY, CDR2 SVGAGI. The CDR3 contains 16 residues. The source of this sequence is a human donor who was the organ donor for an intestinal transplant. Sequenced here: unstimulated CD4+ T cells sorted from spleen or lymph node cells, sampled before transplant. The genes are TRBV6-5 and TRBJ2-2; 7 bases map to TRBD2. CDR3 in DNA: TGTGCCAGCAGTTACAGTAGAGCGGGAAACACCGGGGAGCTGTTTTTT. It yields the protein CASSYSRAGNTGELFF.